This TCR beta chain was profiled in a study of blood T cells in healthy people across ages. Overall study results and limits: Among T cells, TCR beta diversity per million cells dropped roughly linearly as age rose. Estimated diversity that came from one million T cells was considered an underestimate.

Then a second PCR, running roughly 6 to 12 cycles, was carried out with a sample-barcoded 5' primer and a J-beta primer mix. Using its own MiXCR run on the 5' RACE reads, TCRdb lists one record per CDR3 protein. Of about 1.5 million distinct CDR3 sequences in the sample, about 43% were seen once. Per sample, a minimum of 6 million PBMCs were isolated. This clonotype was picked up one time. Its target is unknown. This TCR was recovered from a woman between 18 and 29 years old in good health. The sequenced material came from blood.

The CDR3 spells CASLRTPIYQPQHF. DNA of the CDR3: TGTGCCAGCTTACGGACCCCCATTTATCAGCCCCAGCATTTT. The chain recombines TRBV6-5 with TRBJ1-5; D remains ambiguous. V lost 8 bases, J lost 5 bases, and 16 bases lay in between. The CDR3 totals 14 residues. Per the germline V gene, CDR1 is MNHEY and CDR2 is SVGAGI.